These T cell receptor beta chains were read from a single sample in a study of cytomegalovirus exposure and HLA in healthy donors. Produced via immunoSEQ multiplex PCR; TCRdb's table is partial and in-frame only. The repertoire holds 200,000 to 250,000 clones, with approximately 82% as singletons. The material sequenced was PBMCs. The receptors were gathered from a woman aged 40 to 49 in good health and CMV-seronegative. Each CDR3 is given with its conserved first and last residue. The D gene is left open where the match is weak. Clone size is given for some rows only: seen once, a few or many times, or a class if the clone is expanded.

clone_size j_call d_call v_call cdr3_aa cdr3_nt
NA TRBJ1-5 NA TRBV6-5 CASSPRPGVGQPQHF TGTGCCAGCAGTCCGCGACCAGGGGTTGGTCAGCCCCAGCATTTT
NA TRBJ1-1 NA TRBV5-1 CASSLHTNTEAFF TGCGCCAGCAGCCTCCACACGAACACTGAAGCTTTCTTT
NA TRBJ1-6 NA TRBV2 CASSATGGSPLHF TGTGCCAGCAGTGCCACGGGCGGGTCACCCCTCCACTTT
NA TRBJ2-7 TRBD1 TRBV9 CASSVFGTGNEQYF TGTGCCAGCAGCGTATTCGGGACAGGGAACGAGCAGTACTTC
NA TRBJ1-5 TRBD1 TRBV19 CASSIDGTGNFQPQHF TGTGCCAGTAGTATAGATGGGACAGGGAACTTCCAGCCCCAGCATTTT
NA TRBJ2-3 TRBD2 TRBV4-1 CASSQDWRGSTDTQYF TGCGCCAGCAGCCAAGATTGGCGGGGGAGCACAGATACGCAGTATTTT
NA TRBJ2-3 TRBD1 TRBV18 CASSWDSYSTDTQYF TGTGCCAGCTCATGGGACAGCTACAGCACAGATACGCAGTATTTT
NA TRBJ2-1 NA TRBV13 CASSRADRYNEQFF TGTGCCAGCAGTAGGGCGGACAGATACAATGAGCAGTTCTTC
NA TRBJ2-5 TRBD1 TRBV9 CASSVQGGEETQYF TGTGCCAGCAGCGTACAAGGGGGCGAAGAGACCCAGTACTTC
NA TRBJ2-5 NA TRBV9 CASSVAGQETQYF TGTGCCAGCAGCGTAGCGGGCCAAGAGACCCAGTACTTC
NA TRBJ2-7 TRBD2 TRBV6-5 CASRDRGRSYEQYF TGTGCCAGCAGGGACCGCGGGAGGTCCTACGAGCAGTACTTC
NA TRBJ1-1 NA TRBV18 CASSSTRGGMNTEAFF TGTGCCAGCTCAAGCACCCGGGGGGGAATGAACACTGAAGCTTTCTTT
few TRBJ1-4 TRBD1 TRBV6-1 CASSESLTVRTGYGEKLFF TGTGCCAGCAGTGAATCTCTCACGGTTCGGACAGGTTACGGTGAAAAACTGTTTTTT
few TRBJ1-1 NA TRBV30 CAWSVLSSPEAFF TGTGCCTGGAGTGTATTGAGTAGTCCTGAAGCTTTCTTT
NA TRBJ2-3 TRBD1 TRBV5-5 CASSVGQNTDTQYF TGTGCCAGCAGCGTGGGACAGAACACAGATACGCAGTATTTT
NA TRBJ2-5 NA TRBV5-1 CASSLTGTETQYF TGCGCCAGCAGCTTGACAGGGACGGAGACCCAGTACTTC
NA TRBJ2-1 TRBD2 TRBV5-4 CASSSPGTSGGNEQFF TGTGCCAGCAGCTCGCCCGGGACTAGCGGGGGCAATGAGCAGTTCTTC
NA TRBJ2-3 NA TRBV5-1 CASSLDTTDTQYF TGCGCCAGCAGCTTGGACACCACAGATACGCAGTATTTT
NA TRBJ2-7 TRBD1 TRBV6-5 CASSSKTGGQWDEQYF TGTGCCAGCAGTTCAAAGACAGGGGGCCAATGGGACGAGCAGTACTTC
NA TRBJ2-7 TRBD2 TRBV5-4 CASSLGGGENEQYF TGTGCCAGCAGCTTGGGGGGGGGAGAAAACGAGCAGTACTTC
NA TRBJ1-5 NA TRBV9 CASSVDGQVNQPQHF TGTGCCAGCAGCGTAGATGGACAAGTCAATCAGCCCCAGCATTTT
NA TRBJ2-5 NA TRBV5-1 CASSLTGPHQGTQYF TGCGCCAGCAGCCTGACAGGTCCCCACCAAGGAACCCAGTACTTC
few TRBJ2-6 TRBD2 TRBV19 CASSAWTSSGANVLTF TGTGCCAGTAGTGCCTGGACTAGCTCTGGGGCCAACGTCCTGACTTTC
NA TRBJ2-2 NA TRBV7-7 CASSPGLTTGELFF TGTGCTAGCAGCCCTGGACTAACCACCGGGGAGCTGTTTTTT
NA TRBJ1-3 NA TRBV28 CASSDSWWPRVGNTIYF TGTGCCAGCAGTGATTCGTGGTGGCCCCGGGTTGGAAACACCATATATTTT
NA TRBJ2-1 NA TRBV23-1 CATPRVILGQFF TGCGCCACCCCCCGGGTCATATTAGGGCAGTTCTTC
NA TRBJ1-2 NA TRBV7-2 CASSLSVNYGYTF TGTGCCAGCAGCTTATCTGTAAACTATGGCTACACCTTC
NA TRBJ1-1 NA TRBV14 CASRLRTSNTEAFF TGTGCCAGCCGTCTCAGGACTTCGAACACTGAAGCTTTCTTT
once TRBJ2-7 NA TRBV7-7 CASSLARDYEQYF TGTGCTAGCAGCTTAGCCCGGGACTACGAGCAGTACTTC